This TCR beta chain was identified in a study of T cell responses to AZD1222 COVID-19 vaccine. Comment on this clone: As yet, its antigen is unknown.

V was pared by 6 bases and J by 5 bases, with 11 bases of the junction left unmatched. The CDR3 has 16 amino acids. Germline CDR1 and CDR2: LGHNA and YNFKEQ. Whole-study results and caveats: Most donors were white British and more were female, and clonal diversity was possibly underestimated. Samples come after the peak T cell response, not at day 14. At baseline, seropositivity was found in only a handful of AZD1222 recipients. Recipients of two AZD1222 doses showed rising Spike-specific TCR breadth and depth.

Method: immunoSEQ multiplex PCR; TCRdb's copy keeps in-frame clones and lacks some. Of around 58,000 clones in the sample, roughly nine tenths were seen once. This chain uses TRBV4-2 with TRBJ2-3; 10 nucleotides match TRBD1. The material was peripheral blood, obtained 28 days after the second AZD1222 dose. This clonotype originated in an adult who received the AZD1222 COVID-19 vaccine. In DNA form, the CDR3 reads TGTGCCAGCAGTTCCGGGACAGGGGTTATTGGAGATACGCAGTATTTT. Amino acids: CASSSGTGVIGDTQYF.